The clone carrying this T cell receptor beta chain was found once. This specimen comes from a study of blood T cell repertoires in COVID-19. Across the whole study: The United States, Italy and Spain were the sources of the acute and convalescent COVID-19 samples.

Profiling relied on immunoSEQ multiplex PCR, and the TCRdb table lists in-frame clones only, not all of them. The sample gives around 200,000 clones, approximately 86% of which show up once; roughly 7.3% is in the top ten. With V trimmed by 6 bases and J by 1 base, 4 bases remained unmatched. This CDR3 region has 15 residues. CDR1 and CDR2 from the germline V gene are MNHEY and SVGAGI. This TCR was recovered from a woman over 75 in a cohort sampled during active or convalescent COVID-19. Input material: peripheral blood. The rearrangement joins TRBV6-5 to TRBJ1-5; TRBD1 matches at 9 bases. The CDR3 coding sequence is TGTGCCAGCAGCGCCACAGGGGGCAGCAATCAGCCCCAGCATTTT. This translates into CASSATGGSNQPQHF.